This T cell receptor beta chain was captured by sequencing in a study of early T cells in non-severe SARS-CoV-2 infection. Whole-study context: Chains were not paired, and sequencing was done on bulk RNA from unsorted whole blood.

Per the germline V gene, CDR1 is MNHEY and CDR2 is SVGAGI. The CDR3 spans 12 residues. Trimming took 6 bases from V and 16 from J, leaving 16 bases between them. TCRdb recomputed calls from the 5' RACE reads with MiXCR, one row per CDR3 protein. The sample has about 86,000 distinct CDR3 sequences, 13% to 15% seen once. This clonotype originated in an adult who was a healthcare worker with PCR-confirmed SARS-CoV-2 infection or an uninfected control (not recorded which). The chain carries TRBV6-5 and TRBJ1-6; D uncertain. The sample was whole blood. CDR3 bases: TGTGCCAGCAGCCGGGAAGCTAAAACTCTCCACTTT. Protein: CASSREAKTLHF.